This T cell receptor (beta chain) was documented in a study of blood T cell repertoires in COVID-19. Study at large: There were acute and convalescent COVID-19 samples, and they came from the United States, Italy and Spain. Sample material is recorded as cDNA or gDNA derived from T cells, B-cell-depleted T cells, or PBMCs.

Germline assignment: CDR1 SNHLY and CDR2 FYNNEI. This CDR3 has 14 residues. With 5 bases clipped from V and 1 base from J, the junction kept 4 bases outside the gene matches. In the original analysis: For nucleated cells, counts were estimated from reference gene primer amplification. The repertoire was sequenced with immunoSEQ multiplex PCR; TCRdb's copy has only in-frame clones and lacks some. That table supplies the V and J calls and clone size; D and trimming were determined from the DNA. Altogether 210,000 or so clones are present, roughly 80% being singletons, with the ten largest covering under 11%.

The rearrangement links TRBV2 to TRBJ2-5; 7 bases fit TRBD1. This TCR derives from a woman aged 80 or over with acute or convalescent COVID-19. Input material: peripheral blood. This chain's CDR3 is CASSNRGRQETQYF. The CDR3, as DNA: TGTGCCAGCAGTAACAGGGGCCGCCAAGAGACCCAGTACTTC.